This T cell receptor beta chain was captured in a study of CD8 T cells in Susac syndrome. TEMRA cells were FACS-enriched, with CD8+ and CD4+ T cells isolated negatively. About 0.45 to 1 ug RNA was reverse transcribed with random hexamers. Amplification of TCR beta CDR3 used immunoSEQ multiplex PCR across 54 Vbeta and 13 Jbeta. TCRdb independently ran MiXCR on the immunoSEQ multiplex PCR reads; one entry per CDR3 protein. The sample consists of some 300,000 distinct CDR3 sequences, around 89% of them appearing once. Input material: CD8+ T cells from PBMCs. The sequence was collected from a human donor with multiple sclerosis.

The DNA for the CDR3 is TGTGCCACCGGGGACCTCCTGTGGAAACAGTTCTTC. As protein: CATGDLLWKQFF. The chain joins TRBV27 to TRBJ2-1; the D gene could be TRBD1 or TRBD2 (5 bases each). This CDR3 spans 12 amino acids. The V end lost 10 bases, the J end lost 13 bases, and 20 bases lay between the germline ends. Per germline, CDR1 MNHEY and CDR2 SMNVEV (reference sequence).